A single sample gave rise to the 29 T cell receptor beta chains below, sequenced in a study of shared clonotypes between healthy human individuals. Some clones are missing from TCRdb's copy, which holds only in-frame ones; the method was immunoSEQ multiplex PCR. The sample lists approximately 530,000 clones, roughly 95% occurring once. Sequencing was carried out using naive CD4+ T cells sorted from blood. Specified subset: CD45RA+ positively selected. All receptors come from a woman aged 25-40 years in good health.

Only one count was recorded for this clone. The chain combines TRBV18 with TRBJ2-1; TRBD2 matches 12 bases. CDR3 length equals 18 residues. V dropped 2 bases and J dropped 2; count of bases not matched to a gene: 7. The germline V gene encodes CDR1 KGHSH and CDR2 LQKENI. Here the CDR3 reads CASSPRASGRAAYNEQFF. In nucleotides, the CDR3 is TGTGCCAGCTCACCAAGGGCTAGCGGGAGGGCCGCCTACAATGAGCAGTTCTTC.

This sequence joins TRBV6-6 and TRBJ1-2, with a possible D match to TRBD1 (5 bases). Germline V gene lookup returns CDR1 MNHNY and CDR2 SVGAGI (reference sequence). V lost 8 bases and J 3 bases, leaving 10 bases between the germline ends. The CDR3 covers 12 residues. CDR3 loop: CASSRADYGYTF. DNA for the CDR3: TGTGCCAGCTCCAGGGCGGACTATGGCTACACCTTC.

This clone appeared once. This chain uses TRBV7-9 with TRBJ1-5; D unresolved. V lost 5 bases to trimming and J lost 6 bases, with 11 bases between them. This CDR3 region has 13 residues. Germline loops: CDR1 SEHNR, CDR2 FQNEAQ (reference sequence). CDR3 sequence: CASSTDGSQPQHF. DNA of the CDR3: TGTGCCAGCAGCACCGACGGCTCTCAGCCCCAGCATTTT.

The J gene is TRBJ2-1, the V gene TRBV4-1; 14 positions agree with TRBD2. Germline values: CDR1 MGHRA, CDR2 YSYEKL. The CDR3 totals 14 residues. J lost 10 bases, V lost 4 bases, and 3 bases had no gene match. This chain's CDR3 is CASSLTSGGVEQFF. CDR3 coding DNA: TGCGCCAGCAGCCTGACTAGCGGGGGGGTAGAGCAGTTCTTC.

The chain employs TRBV4-2 and TRBJ2-7; 9 bases agree with TRBD2. The J segment lost 6 bases and the V segment lost 0 bases, leaving 9 bases of the junction unmatched. Germline CDR1 reads LGHNA; CDR2 reads YNFKEQ. The CDR3 has 16 amino acids. The CDR3: CASSQDAGGPIREQYF. CDR3 DNA: TGTGCCAGCAGCCAAGATGCGGGAGGGCCGATACGCGAGCAGTACTTC.

This chain connects TRBV5-1 to TRBJ1-1; 8 positions match TRBD1. Germline CDR1 and CDR2: SGHRS and YFSETQ. V lost 6 bases to trimming and J lost 1 base; unmatched junction nucleotides: 5. This CDR3 spans 14 amino acids. This CDR3 reads CASTQGAGNTEAFF. The CDR3 DNA reads TGCGCCAGCACCCAGGGGGCCGGGAACACTGAAGCTTTCTTT.

J is TRBJ2-1 and V is TRBV27; 8 positions match TRBD2. V dropped 7 bases and J dropped 7; count of bases not matched to a gene: 9. Germline V gives CDR1 MNHEY, CDR2 SMNVEV (reference sequence). The CDR3 covers 14 residues. Here the CDR3 DNA reads TGTGCCAGCACCCCAGCGGGAGTAAGTAATGAGCAGTTCTTC. The encoded protein is CASTPAGVSNEQFF.

CDR3 protein: CASSLQVSSNNQPQHF. The CDR3 coding sequence is TGTGCCAGCAGCTTACAGGTCTCCAGCAACAATCAGCCCCAGCATTTT. The V and J genes are TRBV7-8 and TRBJ1-5; D remains unclear. Germline lookup yields CDR1 SGHVS and CDR2 FQNEAQ. This CDR3 spans 16 amino acids. Deletions cut 2 bases from V and 3 bases from J, with 14 bases between.

This chain joins TRBV10-3 and TRBJ1-2; 9 bases line up with TRBD1. This CDR3 has 13 amino acids. Germline values: CDR1 ENHRY, CDR2 SYGVKD. The V and J ends lost 10 bases and 4 bases, in that order; junction bases with no gene match: 7. The CDR3 DNA reads TGTGCCACACCGACAGGGGGTGGCTATGGCTACACCTTC. This encodes CATPTGGGYGYTF.

The table lists this clone with a count of one. The rearrangement links TRBV29-1 to TRBJ2-7, with 10 bases matching TRBD2. Germline lookup yields CDR1 SQVTM and CDR2 ANQGSEA. J was trimmed by 0 bases and V by 0 bases; bases with no gene match: 2. The CDR3 length is 15 residues. This CDR3 is CSVEDVAGGSYEQYF. The DNA of the CDR3 is TGCAGCGTTGAAGATGTAGCGGGAGGCTCCTACGAGCAGTACTTC.

The J gene is TRBJ1-5, the V gene TRBV27; 10 positions match TRBD1. CDR1 is MNHEY and CDR2 is SMNVEV in the germline V gene (reference sequence). This CDR3 is 15 amino acids long. The J segment lost 4 bases and the V segment lost 11 bases, leaving 11 bases of the junction unmatched. The chain's CDR3 is CASKWGTGDNQPQHF. The CDR3 DNA is TGTGCCTCCAAGTGGGGGACAGGGGATAATCAGCCCCAGCATTTT.

V gene TRBV27 combines with J gene TRBJ1-1; TRBD1 matches at 9 bases. The CDR3 is 14 residues long. V was clipped by 6 bases and J by 6 bases; unmatched bases: 8. Germline CDR1 is MNHEY and CDR2 is SMNVEV (reference sequence). The CDR3: CASRRDREVAEAFF. In nucleotides, the CDR3 is TGTGCCAGCAGGAGGGACAGGGAGGTAGCTGAAGCTTTCTTT.

The chain employs TRBV19 and TRBJ1-5; 7 bases line up with TRBD1. Germline lookup yields CDR1 LNHDA and CDR2 SQIVND (reference sequence). V lost 9 bases and J lost 6; bases outside the gene matches: 17. The CDR3 totals 16 residues. This CDR3 is CASRGTQGMVPQPQHF. The CDR3 DNA is TGTGCCAGCAGAGGTACACAGGGGATGGTGCCTCAGCCCCAGCATTTT.

This sequence joins TRBV18 and TRBJ2-3; 8 positions agree with TRBD2. There are 17 residues in the CDR3. Germline CDR1 and CDR2: KGHSH and LQKENI. Germline trimming cut 5 bases from V and 1 base from J; bases unmatched to any gene: 11. The CDR3 DNA sequence: TGTGCCAGCTCATCCCTCCTAGCGGGTCCTCGCACAGATACGCAGTATTTT. Translated: CASSSLLAGPRTDTQYF.

This rearrangement joins TRBV29-1 to TRBJ2-1, with D unresolved. V was cut by 6 bases and J by 8 bases, with 17 bases left in between. The CDR3 has 13 amino acids. Germline V gene data show CDR1 as SQVTM and CDR2 as ANQGSEA. The CDR3 DNA reads as TGCAGCGTCACATCCCCTCTACGTCATGAGCAGTTCTTC. The encoded protein is CSVTSPLRHEQFF.

With respect to this clone: Additional DNA sequences in this sample encode the identical CDR3. V is TRBV5-5 and J is TRBJ2-7; the D is unclear. The CDR3 length is 11 residues. Germline CDR1 is SGHKS and CDR2 is YYEKEE (reference sequence). V was cut by 0 bases and J by 4 bases, with 2 bases left in between. CDR3 amino acids: CASSLEYEQYF. DNA for the CDR3: TGTGCCAGCAGCTTGGAGTACGAGCAGTACTTC.

The J gene is TRBJ2-1, the V gene TRBV7-9; the D is unclear. V shed 2 bases and J shed 2 bases, with 16 bases lying between them. Germline values: CDR1 SEHNR, CDR2 FQNEAQ (reference sequence). This CDR3 has 17 residues. In DNA, the CDR3 is TGTGCCAGCAGCTTACAGTCGTCCTCCGCTGCCTACAATGAGCAGTTCTTC. This translates into CASSLQSSSAAYNEQFF.

The V call is TRBV7-9, the J call TRBJ2-1, with D possibly TRBD1 on 6 matching bases. From germline, CDR1 is SEHNR and CDR2 FQNEAQ (reference sequence). This CDR3 is built from 13 residues. V was clipped by 4 bases and J by 6 bases, with 10 bases between them. DNA of the CDR3: TGTGCCAGCAGCTCGGGACAACTCAATGAGCAGTTCTTC. Its translation: CASSSGQLNEQFF.

The CDR3 protein is CASSYLASQETQYF. For the CDR3, the DNA is TGTGCCAGCAGCTATCTAGCGTCCCAAGAGACCCAGTACTTC. This chain connects TRBV5-4 to TRBJ2-5, with a tentative D call TRBD2 (6 bases). This CDR3 spans 14 amino acids. V shed 3 bases and J shed 1 base, with 10 bases lying between them. Germline V gene sequence: CDR1 SGHNT, CDR2 YYREEE (reference sequence).

The chain uses TRBV19 and TRBJ1-2; D gene ambiguous. Germline V gene sequence: CDR1 LNHDA, CDR2 SQIVND (reference sequence). This CDR3 is 14 amino acids long. Trimming took 7 bases from V and 0 from J, leaving 12 bases between them. The CDR3 DNA sequence: TGTGCCAGTAAGAAGTGGGGAGCTAACTATGGCTACACCTTC. Amino acids: CASKKWGANYGYTF. Filled out from reference TRBV19 and TRBJ1-2, the complete variable domain reads DGGITQSPKYLFRKEGQNVTLSCEQNLNHDAMYWYRQDPGQGLRLIYYSQIVNDFQKGDIAEGYSVSREKKESFPLTVTSAQKNPTAFYLCASKKWGANYGYTFGSGTRLTVV.

V gene TRBV6-1 combines with J gene TRBJ1-5, with 9 nucleotides matching TRBD1. V shed 4 bases, J shed 7 bases, and the junction held 8 bases outside the gene matches. The CDR3 contains 15 residues. The V gene's germline CDR1 is MNHNS and CDR2 SASEGT. CDR3 sequence (DNA): TGTGCCAGCAGTGGGAATAGGGGGACAGGGCAGCCCCAGCATTTT. It encodes CASSGNRGTGQPQHF.

The J gene is TRBJ1-3, the V gene TRBV5-4, with D possibly being TRBD1 (5 bases). The CDR3 spans 18 residues. Trimming took off 0 bases at V and 4 bases at J, with 20 bases between the two ends. Looked up from germline, CDR1 is SGHNT and CDR2 is YYREEE (reference sequence). The CDR3 DNA reads TGTGCCAGCAGCTTGGGAGGGGCGCGCGCACACCTCGGAAACACCATATATTTT. Translated, it gives CASSLGGARAHLGNTIYF.

V is TRBV15 and J is TRBJ2-5; TRBD2 is a possible D gene (5 bases). The CDR3 extends over 13 amino acids. The V end was cut by 6 bases, the J end by 7 bases, with 15 bases between. Germline CDR1 LNHNV, CDR2 YYDKDF (reference sequence). In nucleotides, the CDR3 is TGTGCCACCAGTAGCGTTCCCGAAGGGACCCAGTACTTC. The encoded protein is CATSSVPEGTQYF.

The chain is built from TRBV15 and TRBJ2-7, with 9 bases fitting TRBD2. Germline values: CDR1 LNHNV, CDR2 YYDKDF (reference sequence). The CDR3 has 15 residues. With 3 bases clipped from V and 1 base from J, the junction kept 4 bases outside the gene matches. Here the CDR3 reads CATSRVAGESYEQYF. The CDR3 DNA reads as TGTGCCACCAGCAGGGTAGCGGGAGAGTCCTACGAGCAGTACTTC.

This chain joins TRBV11-3 and TRBJ2-5; 7 bases fit TRBD2. Germline V CDR1 and CDR2: SGHNT, YENEEA. This CDR3 contains 17 residues. V trimming: 1 base; J trimming: 4 bases; junction bases outside the gene matches: 12. Written as DNA, the CDR3 is TGTGCCAGCAGCTTAGGGGCTGGTGCGGGAGTATTAGAGACCCAGTACTTC. As protein: CASSLGAGAGVLETQYF.

The chain has TRBV6-1 and TRBJ1-3, with unresolved D. There are 11 residues in the CDR3. CDR1 is MNHNS, CDR2 SASEGT, per germline. Trimming took off 6 bases at V and 2 bases at J, with 2 bases between the two ends. CDR3: CASRPGNTIYF. CDR3 bases: TGTGCCAGCAGACCTGGAAACACCATATATTTT.

Regarding this clone: Other DNA sequences of this sample code for an identical CDR3. The chain uses TRBV11-2 and TRBJ2-7, with D hard to call. The CDR3 is 13 amino acids. Germline V lookup: CDR1 SGHAT, CDR2 FQNNGV. With 1 base removed from V and 2 bases from J, the gap between germline ends came to 6 bases. In DNA form, the CDR3 reads TGTGCCAGCAGCTTAGCCGGAGCCTACGAGCAGTACTTC. It encodes CASSLAGAYEQYF.

This chain links TRBV5-1 with TRBJ2-7, with 7 bases identical to TRBD2. The CDR3 is 15 amino acids. Germline V gives CDR1 SGHRS, CDR2 YFSETQ. V shed 0 bases, J shed 0 bases, and the junction held 3 bases outside the gene matches. The CDR3 loop reads CASSLAGEGSYEQYF. CDR3 DNA sequence: TGCGCCAGCAGCTTGGCGGGGGAGGGCTCCTACGAGCAGTACTTC.

The chain carries TRBV10-3 and TRBJ2-7; TRBD2 aligns across 12 bases. The trim removed 2 bases at V and 2 bases at J, leaving 10 bases unmatched. This CDR3 has 18 residues. Germline CDR1 ENHRY, CDR2 SYGVKD. The DNA for the CDR3 is TGTGCCATCAGTGAGCGCGACCTTCTAGCGGGAGGGACCTACGAGCAGTACTTC. It codes for CAISERDLLAGGTYEQYF.